The sequence of this T cell receptor (beta chain) was determined in a study of blood T cells in healthy people across ages. Study outcomes and limitations: Higher diversity, along with more naive CD4+ cells, distinguished long-lived donors from aged donors. Strong correlation linked observed beta diversity and percent naive T cells. Unsorted PBMCs prevented conclusive naive versus antigen-experienced comparison.

This CDR3 has 16 amino acids. V was pared by 5 bases and J by 2 bases, with 10 bases of the junction left unmatched. Germline CDR1 and CDR2: DFQATT and SNEGSKA (reference sequence). About this clonotype itself: Its antigen remains unknown.

Alongside a J-beta primer mix, a sample-barcoded 5' primer served in a second PCR lasting about 7 to 11 cycles. TCRdb itself ran the 5' RACE reads through MiXCR, one entry per CDR3 protein. The table lists 1.2 million to 1.5 million distinct CDR3 sequences, 55% to 75% of them singletons, with 5% to 7% in the top ten. Specimen: blood. The J gene is TRBJ2-3, the V gene TRBV20-1; 10 bases match TRBD2. This receptor was identified in a man aged 18 to 30 in good health. CDR3 coding DNA: TGCAGTGCTTATACCCCCGGGACTAGCGTCACAGATACGCAGTATTTT. Amino acids: CSAYTPGTSVTDTQYF.